The sequence of this T cell receptor (beta chain) was determined in a study of blood T cell repertoires in COVID-19. The data were produced by immunoSEQ multiplex PCR, yet TCRdb's version contains in-frame clones alone and is incomplete. Counted here are 90,000 to 120,000 clones, around 86% occurring once; the ten biggest clones make up over 12%. This receptor was taken from a man aged 45 to 65 with acute or convalescent COVID-19. The material sequenced was peripheral blood.

As DNA, the CDR3 is TGTGCCAGCAGTGACGGGGAGAGGAGGGAGCAGTTCTTC. Translating it yields CASSDGERREQFF. The genes are TRBV6-4 and TRBJ2-1, with D possibly being TRBD2 (5 bases). The CDR3 length is 13 residues. V lost 2 bases and J lost 10, with 12 bases in between. Germline CDR1 and CDR2: MRHNA and SNTAGT.